Detailed here is one T cell receptor (beta chain). This sample stems from a study of blood T cell repertoires in COVID-19. Study at large: The origin of the acute and convalescent COVID-19 samples was the United States, Italy and Spain. T cells, B-cell-depleted T cells, or PBMCs supplied cDNA or gDNA.

The authors' processing: Amplifying reference gene primers gave estimates of nucleated cell counts. Data came from immunoSEQ multiplex PCR; TCRdb stores just in-frame clones and leaves some out. That table is the source of V, J and clone size, and D and trimming were worked out from the DNA. Among tens of thousands of clones listed, around 83% were seen once. The V gene's germline CDR1 is SGHVS and CDR2 FQNEAQ. V gave up 5 bases and J gave up 2 bases, with 27 bases separating them. CDR3 size: 19 residues. The chain employs TRBV7-8 and TRBJ1-2; D perhaps matches TRBD1 (6 bases). The TCR was taken from a human donor in a cohort sampled during active COVID-19. The sequenced sample consisted of peripheral blood. The CDR3 reads CASSAEVQGDFFANYGYTF. In nucleotides, the CDR3 is TGTGCCAGCAGCGCAGAGGTACAGGGTGATTTTTTTGCGAACTATGGCTACACCTTC.